The 8 T cell receptor beta chains given below trace back to one sample, sequenced in a study of blood T cell repertoires in COVID-19 (dated by TCRdb to 2020 to 2021). To prepare the library, the immunoSEQ multiplex PCR assay was applied. Sourced from immuneACCESS, this table was stored by TCRdb with only in-frame sequences that have V and J called. A share of the clones is absent; for the studies checked, an unresolved V gene accounts for under half, and the remainder has no known explanation. Within this sample are approximately 210,000 clones, with roughly 90% of them counted one time only. Around 2% of the sample lies in the top ten. The source material was PBMCs or T cells enriched from blood (not recorded which). The receptors originated from a woman between 25 and 40 years old who had recovered from COVID-19.

The chain links TRBV20-1 to TRBJ2-3, with TRBD2 identical over 12 bases. V trimming: 3 bases; J trimming: 8 bases; junction bases outside the gene matches: 6. CDR1 and CDR2 (germline): DFQATT, SNEGSKA (reference sequence). The CDR3 runs to 14 residues. The CDR3: CSASLAGGPGTQYF. CDR3 in DNA: TGCAGTGCTAGTCTAGCGGGGGGGCCTGGTACGCAGTATTTT.

This chain links TRBV18 with TRBJ2-7, with 9 nucleotides matching TRBD1. J lost 4 bases, V lost 4 bases, and 17 bases had no gene match. CDR3 length equals 18 residues. Germline values: CDR1 KGHSH, CDR2 LQKENI. Here the CDR3 reads CASSLRDREYSGNYEQYF. CDR3 nucleotides: TGTGCCAGCTCACTTAGGGACAGGGAATATTCGGGTAATTACGAGCAGTACTTC.

The chain has TRBV9 and TRBJ1-2; D not resolved. Trimming took off 5 bases at V and 0 bases at J, with 11 bases between the two ends. CDR1 SGDLS and CDR2 YYNGEE come from the germline V gene. The CDR3 totals 14 residues. The CDR3 DNA is TGTGCCAGCAGTCGTAGTCTATCTAACTATGGCTACACCTTC. Protein product: CASSRSLSNYGYTF. Supplemented by reference TRBV9 and TRBJ1-2, the full variable domain reads DSGVTQTPKHLITATGQRVTLRCSPRSGDLSVYWYQQSLDQGLQFLIQYYNGEERAKGNILERFSAQQFPDLHSELNLSSLELGDSALYFCASSRSLSNYGYTFGSGTRLTVV.

V gene TRBV5-1 combines with J gene TRBJ1-6, with 9 bases lining up with TRBD1. This CDR3 is 14 amino acids long. Germline trimming cut 4 bases from V and 9 bases from J; bases unmatched to any gene: 5. The germline gives CDR1 SGHRS, CDR2 YFSETQ. CDR3: CASSMGQGGSPLHF. CDR3 sequence (DNA): TGCGCCAGCAGCATGGGACAGGGCGGTTCACCCCTCCACTTT.

V and J are TRBV7-3 and TRBJ1-2; D unclear. CDR3 length equals 13 residues. V was trimmed by 2 bases and J by 5 bases, leaving 9 bases between them. Germline V gives CDR1 SGHTA, CDR2 FQGTGA. The CDR3: CASSLEGRYGYTF. Here the CDR3 DNA reads TGTGCCAGCAGCTTAGAGGGCAGATATGGCTACACCTTC.

This chain joins TRBV5-4 and TRBJ1-6, with 7 positions matching TRBD1. The V and J ends lost 1 base and 5 bases, in that order; junction bases with no gene match: 3. Per germline, CDR1 SGHNT and CDR2 YYREEE (reference sequence). The CDR3 has 15 amino acids. The CDR3 DNA follows: TGTGCCAGCAGCTTGCGCCAGGGGGATAATTCACCCCTCCACTTT. Translation: CASSLRQGDNSPLHF.

The V and J genes are TRBV19 and TRBJ2-1, with TRBD2 matching 12 bases. This CDR3 spans 15 amino acids. The germline V gene has CDR1 LNHDA and CDR2 SQIVND (reference sequence). With V trimmed by 7 bases and J by 2 bases, 3 bases remained unmatched. The CDR3 bases are TGTGCCAGTATTGCTAGCGGGAGGGCCTACAATGAGCAGTTCTTC. It is translated as CASIASGRAYNEQFF.

The J gene is TRBJ2-3, the V gene TRBV7-2; possibly TRBD2 for D (6 bases). Trimming removed 10 bases from V and 3 bases from J, with 14 bases in between. The CDR3 runs 13 residues. The V gene's germline CDR1 is SGHTA and CDR2 FQGNSA. The DNA for the CDR3 is TGTGCCACTGGGGAGGTGGTTACAGATACGCAGTATTTT. It is translated as CATGEVVTDTQYF. The entire variable domain, with the rest obtained from reference TRBV7-2 and TRBJ2-3, is as follows: GAGVSQSPSNKVTEKGKDVELRCDPISGHTALYWYRQSLGQGLEFLIYFQGNSAPDKSGLPSDRFSAERTGGSVSTLTIQRTQQEDSAVYLCATGEVVTDTQYFGPGTRLTVL.